These 19 T cell receptor beta chains were sequenced from one sample in a study of cytomegalovirus exposure and HLA in healthy donors. Researchers ran the PCR with 60 Vbeta and 13 Jbeta primers. Sequencing was performed with immunoSEQ multiplex PCR; in TCRdb, only in-frame clones are kept and a portion is missing. Counted here are roughly 70,000 clones, 65% to 70% occurring once; the ten biggest clones make up 14%. Sequenced: PBMCs. Receptors originate from a male donor in good health and CMV-seropositive.

The rearrangement uses TRBV5-1 and TRBJ1-1; D call uncertain. The germline CDR1 and CDR2 sequences are SGHRS and YFSETQ. V was shortened by 1 base and J by 10 bases, with 11 bases between the two germline ends. This CDR3 contains 12 residues. The CDR3 sequence is CASSLIGEGAFF. CDR3 DNA: TGCGCCAGCAGCTTGATTGGGGAGGGAGCTTTCTTT.

This sequence joins TRBV10-3 and TRBJ1-5; D unresolved. Trimming took off 1 base at V and 0 bases at J, with 10 bases between the two ends. Germline lookup yields CDR1 ENHRY and CDR2 SYGVKD. The CDR3 spans 16 residues. Written as DNA, the CDR3 is TGTGCCATCAGTGAGTTTGAAGGAGTTAGCAATCAGCCCCAGCATTTT. Encoded protein: CAISEFEGVSNQPQHF.

This clone was recorded a few times. V is TRBV7-9 and J is TRBJ1-3; no reliable D call. CDR3 size: 13 residues. Trimming pared 4 bases from V and 0 bases from J, leaving 4 bases between. Germline-derived CDR1 and CDR2 are SEHNR and FQNEAQ (reference sequence). CDR3 sequence: CASSSNSGNTIYF. CDR3 nucleotide sequence: TGTGCCAGCAGCTCCAACTCTGGAAACACCATATATTTT.

The chain employs TRBV5-6 and TRBJ2-7; D possibly corresponds to TRBD2 (5 bases). Per the germline V gene, CDR1 is SGHDT and CDR2 is YYEEEE. V was pared by 4 bases and J by 5 bases, with 13 bases between. CDR3 length: 13 residues. CDR3 sequence: CASSPRGRHEQYF. CDR3 in DNA: TGTGCCAGCAGCCCTCGGGGTAGGCACGAGCAGTACTTC.

The chain joins TRBV6-5 to TRBJ2-7; 8 bases match TRBD2. Losses at the gene ends were 0 bases for V and 4 bases for J; bases not matched to a gene: 5. Per the germline V gene, CDR1 is MNHEY and CDR2 is SVGAGI. The CDR3 is made up of 15 amino acids. The CDR3 nucleotides are TGTGCCAGCAGTTACTCCGTGGCGGGAGGTTACGAGCAGTACTTC. It translates to CASSYSVAGGYEQYF.

The V call is TRBV27, the J call TRBJ2-7; perhaps TRBD2 as D (5 bases). This CDR3 contains 16 residues. V gave up 0 bases and J gave up 0 bases, with 12 bases separating them. From germline, CDR1 is MNHEY and CDR2 SMNVEV (reference sequence). The CDR3 sequence: CASSLSSRVHSYEQYF. CDR3 sequence (DNA): TGTGCCAGCAGTTTATCGTCGAGGGTCCACTCCTACGAGCAGTACTTC.

The chain is built from TRBV6-6 and TRBJ1-5, with TRBD1 identical over 9 bases. The CDR3 is made up of 16 amino acids. Trimming cost V 0 bases and J 5 bases; bases outside gene matches: 5. Germline lookup yields CDR1 MNHNY and CDR2 SVGAGI (reference sequence). CDR3 region: CASSYSGTGRDQPQHF. CDR3 bases: TGTGCCAGCAGTTACTCGGGGACAGGGAGGGATCAGCCCCAGCATTTT.

J is TRBJ2-5 and V is TRBV6-6, with TRBD1 matching 7 bases. V dropped 6 bases and J dropped 4; count of bases not matched to a gene: 11. Per germline, CDR1 MNHNY and CDR2 SVGAGI (reference sequence). This CDR3 comprises 15 residues. This CDR3 reads CASRAEGAVGETQYF. The CDR3 coding sequence is TGTGCCAGCAGGGCAGAGGGGGCAGTTGGAGAGACCCAGTACTTC.

The CDR3 region has the DNA TGTGCCAGCAGCCCTTCGCCGGGGGACGGCCGTTACTTC. Translation: CASSPSPGDGRYF. J is TRBJ2-5 and V is TRBV7-9, with D perhaps matching TRBD2 (6 bases). CDR1 is SEHNR, CDR2 FQNEAQ, per germline (reference sequence). The CDR3 length is 13 residues. V lost 5 bases and J 14 bases, leaving 21 bases between the germline ends.

This chain uses TRBV25-1 with TRBJ1-1, with a possible D match to TRBD1 (5 bases). Trimming shortened V by 1 base and J by 1 base, and 7 bases separated the two germline ends. Germline assignment: CDR1 MGHDK and CDR2 SYGVNS. This CDR3 is built from 14 residues. The CDR3 nucleotides are TGTGCCAGCAGTGAATCGACAGCGAACACTGAAGCTTTCTTT. This encodes CASSESTANTEAFF. Based on the CDR3 plus reference TRBV25-1 and TRBJ1-1, the full variable domain is EADIYQTPRYLVIGTGKKITLECSQTMGHDKMYWYQQDPGMELHLIHYSYGVNSTEKGDLSSESTVSRIRTEHFPLTLESARPSHTSQYLCASSESTANTEAFFGQGTRLTVV.

The V and J genes are TRBV2 and TRBJ2-1; 10 bases agree with TRBD2. CDR1 and CDR2 from the germline V gene are SNHLY and FYNNEI. The ends lost 5 bases at V and 5 bases at J; junction bases unmatched: 6. The CDR3 has 15 residues. This CDR3 is CASSLGLADNNEQFF. CDR3 in DNA: TGTGCCAGCAGTCTCGGACTAGCGGATAACAATGAGCAGTTCTTC.

V and J are TRBV7-9 and TRBJ2-1; 11 bases fit TRBD2. The CDR3 totals 15 residues. CDR1 and CDR2 (germline): SEHNR, FQNEAQ (reference sequence). With 5 bases clipped from V and 5 bases from J, the junction kept 5 bases outside the gene matches. In DNA form, the CDR3 reads TGTGCCAGCAGCCCCACGGGACTAGCGGACAATGAGCAGTTCTTC. Protein: CASSPTGLADNEQFF.

A word on this clone: This sample also contains other DNA sequences that code for the same CDR3. The chain combines TRBV9 with TRBJ1-5; perhaps TRBD1 as D (5 bases). V lost 0 bases, J lost 4 bases, and 11 bases lay in between. CDR1 SGDLS and CDR2 YYNGEE come from the germline V gene. The CDR3 length is 15 residues. CDR3 nucleotide sequence: TGTGCCAGCAGCGTAGGGGGCGGGGGGAATCAGCCCCAGCATTTT. Translating it yields CASSVGGGGNQPQHF.

The J gene is TRBJ2-2, the V gene TRBV11-3, with 10 nucleotides matching TRBD2. CDR3 length: 16 amino acids. The V gene's germline CDR1 is SGHNT and CDR2 YENEEA. V shed 5 bases, J shed 2 bases, and the junction held 5 bases outside the gene matches. CDR3 protein: CASSRRTSGNTGELFF. The DNA for the CDR3 is TGTGCCAGCAGCAGGAGGACTAGCGGAAACACCGGGGAGCTGTTTTTT.

The chain is built from TRBV6-5 and TRBJ1-5, with D perhaps matching TRBD1 (6 bases). CDR3 length equals 16 residues. Germline values: CDR1 MNHEY, CDR2 SVGAGI. V gave up 0 bases and J gave up 5 bases, with 14 bases separating them. The CDR3 DNA is TGTGCCAGCAGTTACTCGAATAGAGGGGGGGATCAGCCCCAGCATTTT. Its translation: CASSYSNRGGDQPQHF.

The genes are TRBV30 and TRBJ1-3; D remains ambiguous. The germline gives CDR1 GTSNPN, CDR2 SVGIG (reference sequence). V lost 0 bases and J 0 bases, leaving 6 bases between the germline ends. CDR3 size: 14 residues. The CDR3 DNA sequence: TGTGCCTGGAGTGTCGGAGTCTCTGGAAACACCATATATTTT. Amino acids: CAWSVGVSGNTIYF.

With regard to this clone: The junction does not match germline at one end; this may be a read error. The chain uses TRBV5-6 and TRBJ2-5; D perhaps matches TRBD2 (5 bases). Germline-derived CDR1 and CDR2 are SGHDT and YYEEEE. The CDR3 is 13 amino acids. Here the CDR3 reads CASGHRAEDTQYF. The CDR3 DNA is TGTGCCAGCGGCCACAGAGCGGAAGATACCCAGTACTTC.

The chain is built from TRBV27 and TRBJ2-1; D may be TRBD1 (6 bases). The V gene lost 7 bases and the J gene lost 4 bases, with 14 bases spanning the gap. Germline V gives CDR1 MNHEY, CDR2 SMNVEV (reference sequence). The CDR3 is 14 amino acids. This chain's CDR3 is CASKWPGTYNEQFF. DNA for the CDR3: TGTGCCAGCAAATGGCCAGGGACATACAATGAGCAGTTCTTC.

This clone was seen a few times. This chain uses TRBV25-1 with TRBJ1-5; D is unresolved. The germline V gene has CDR1 MGHDK and CDR2 SYGVNS. The CDR3 spans 15 residues. The V end lost 4 bases, the J end lost 0 bases, and 10 bases lay between the germline ends. CDR3 sequence: CASSGSRSSNQPQHF. CDR3 nucleotides: TGTGCCAGCAGTGGCTCCAGAAGTAGCAATCAGCCCCAGCATTTT. Using reference TRBV25-1 and TRBJ1-5 for the parts outside the CDR3, the full variable domain is EADIYQTPRYLVIGTGKKITLECSQTMGHDKMYWYQQDPGMELHLIHYSYGVNSTEKGDLSSESTVSRIRTEHFPLTLESARPSHTSQYLCASSGSRSSNQPQHFGDGTRLSIL.